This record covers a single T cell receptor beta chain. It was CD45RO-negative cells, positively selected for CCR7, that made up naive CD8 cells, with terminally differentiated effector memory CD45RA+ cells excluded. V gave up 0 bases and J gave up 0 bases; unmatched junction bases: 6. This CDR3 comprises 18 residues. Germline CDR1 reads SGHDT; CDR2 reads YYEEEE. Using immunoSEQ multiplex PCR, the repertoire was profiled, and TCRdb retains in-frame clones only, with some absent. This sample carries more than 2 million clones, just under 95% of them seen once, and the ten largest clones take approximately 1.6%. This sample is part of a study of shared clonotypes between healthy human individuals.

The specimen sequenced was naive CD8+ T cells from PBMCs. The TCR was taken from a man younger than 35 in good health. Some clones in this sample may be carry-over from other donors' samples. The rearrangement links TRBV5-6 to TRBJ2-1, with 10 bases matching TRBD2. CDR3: CASSLGLAGDLSYNEQFF. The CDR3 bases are TGTGCCAGCAGCTTGGGCCTAGCGGGAGATCTCTCCTACAATGAGCAGTTCTTC.